This TCR beta chain comes out of a study of regulatory T cells. The study's findings and limits: Hydrophobic residues at CDR3 positions 6 and 7 were enriched in conventional CD4+ T cells of CD3G-deficient patients.

The germline V gene encodes CDR1 MDHEN and CDR2 SYDVKM. This CDR3 region has 16 residues. Between the trimmed V and J ends, which lost 8 bases and 0 bases, there was a span of 19 bases. Amplification used 52 TRBV primers and 13 TRBJ primers. This table comes from immunoSEQ multiplex PCR, and its TCRdb copy is limited to in-frame clones, with some not included. The repertoire includes around 30,000 clones, over 90% of them detected once, and around 0.98% sits in the top ten. In the case of this clone: Its antigen remains unidentified.

Patients, 2 to 39 years old, had expanded memory T-cell proportions. CD4+ T cells were divided by sorting: CD25-high CD127-low Tregs, CD25-low CD127-high conventional cells. The clonotype comes from a child under 10 years old with CD3G deficiency. The chain carries TRBV28 and TRBJ1-2; TRBD1 is a possible D gene (6 bases). What was sequenced was conventional CD4+ T cells sorted from blood. The CDR3 sequence: CASSGGGPLANYGYTF. The CDR3 DNA follows: TGTGCCAGCTCCGGAGGGGGACCCTTAGCTAACTATGGCTACACCTTC.